Each of the 11 T cell receptor beta chains below was sequenced from the same sample in a study of blood T cell repertoires in COVID-19. TCRdb's copy holds only in-frame clones and misses some; the assay was immunoSEQ multiplex PCR. Of over 200,000 clones in the sample, approximately 88% were seen once. The sample was peripheral blood. These receptors originate from a man between 60 and 70 years old who had recovered from COVID-19.

This clone was seen just once. V and J are TRBV2 and TRBJ1-3; TRBD1 agrees at 7 bases. Germline assignment: CDR1 SNHLY and CDR2 FYNNEI. V was pared by 6 bases and J by 2 bases, with 4 bases of the junction left unmatched. The CDR3 sequence is 14 residues long. The CDR3 bases are TGTGCCAGCAGCAAGCAGGGGGCTGGAAACACCATATATTTT. Encoded protein: CASSKQGAGNTIYF.

A remark on this clone: Other DNA sequences in the sample encode the same CDR3. The rearrangement links TRBV7-2 to TRBJ1-2; no reliable D call. The CDR3 extends over 13 amino acids. Between the trimmed V and J ends, which lost 3 bases and 2 bases, there was a span of 7 bases. Germline CDR1 reads SGHTA; CDR2 reads FQGNSA. CDR3 sequence: CASSLGRNYGYTF. Written as DNA, the CDR3 is TGTGCCAGCAGCTTGGGCCGGAACTATGGCTACACCTTC.

CDR3 DNA: TGTGCCAGCAGCTTAGTTCGGGACAGGGAAGATGGGACTGAAGCTTTCTTT. Translated, it gives CASSLVRDREDGTEAFF. The chain has TRBV11-3 and TRBJ1-1, with TRBD1 matching 9 bases. Germline loops: CDR1 SGHNT, CDR2 YENEEA. V was pared by 1 base and J by 5 bases, with 11 bases of the junction left unmatched. This CDR3 is built from 17 residues. The full variable domain, in which reference TRBV11-3 and TRBJ1-1 provide the parts outside the CDR3, is EAGVVQSPRYKIIEKKQPVAFWCNPISGHNTLYWYLQNLGQGPELLIRYENEEAVDDSQLPKDRFSAERLKGVDSTLKIQPAELGDSAVYLCASSLVRDREDGTEAFFGQGTRLTVV.

The chain combines TRBV6-4 with TRBJ2-3; the D gene is possibly TRBD2 (5 bases). V was cut by 8 bases and J by 0 bases, with 9 bases left in between. The CDR3 totals 13 residues. Germline V gives CDR1 MRHNA, CDR2 SNTAGT. CDR3 DNA: TGTGCCAGCGGACTCACTAGCACAGATACGCAGTATTTT. Protein: CASGLTSTDTQYF.

The chain recombines TRBV10-3 with TRBJ2-5; 9 positions match TRBD2. This CDR3 is 14 amino acids long. The germline gives CDR1 ENHRY, CDR2 SYGVKD. After removal of 10 bases from V and 5 bases from J, the junction contained 11 bases not matched to a gene. In nucleotides, the CDR3 is TGTGCCACCAAAGGGCGGGGGGGCCCCGAGACCCAGTACTTC. Encoded protein: CATKGRGGPETQYF.

The chain joins TRBV5-4 to TRBJ2-3; 8 bases align to TRBD1. CDR1 is SGHNT, CDR2 YYREEE, per germline (reference sequence). V trimming: 1 base; J trimming: 3 bases; junction bases outside the gene matches: 7. This CDR3 comprises 16 residues. The CDR3 protein is CASSLKSGGITDTQYF. CDR3 nucleotide sequence: TGTGCCAGCAGCTTGAAATCAGGGGGCATTACAGATACGCAGTATTTT.

The chain combines TRBV29-1 with TRBJ2-1; 8 nucleotides match TRBD2. V dropped 3 bases and J dropped 0; count of bases not matched to a gene: 7. CDR3 size: 16 residues. Germline V gene data show CDR1 as SQVTM and CDR2 as ANQGSEA. The CDR3 reads CSVEPSGFPSYNEQFF. The CDR3 DNA reads as TGCAGCGTTGAGCCTAGCGGGTTCCCCTCCTACAATGAGCAGTTCTTC.

The chain carries TRBV5-1 and TRBJ1-2; D not resolved. The CDR3 consists of 13 residues. Germline V lookup: CDR1 SGHRS, CDR2 YFSETQ. V shed 0 bases and J shed 4 bases, with 7 bases lying between them. The CDR3 coding sequence is TGCGCCAGCAGCTTGGTGGCAGGCTATGGCTACACCTTC. Residues: CASSLVAGYGYTF. The full variable domain, in which reference TRBV5-1 and TRBJ1-2 provide the parts outside the CDR3, is KAGVTQTPRYLIKTRGQQVTLSCSPISGHRSVSWYQQTPGQGLQFLFEYFSETQRNKGNFPGRFSGRQFSNSRSEMNVSTLELGDSALYLCASSLVAGYGYTFGSGTRLTVV.

This clone was observed a single time. The chain links TRBV29-1 to TRBJ1-1; no clear D. V lost 5 bases and J lost 0, with 13 bases in between. Germline CDR1 is SQVTM and CDR2 is ANQGSEA. The CDR3 spans 14 residues. CDR3 nucleotide sequence: TGCAGCGTTAGGTCAGGCCTCATGAACACTGAAGCTTTCTTT. This sequence encodes CSVRSGLMNTEAFF.

The rearrangement joins TRBV7-9 to TRBJ1-1, with TRBD1 matching over 7 bases. V was clipped by 7 bases and J by 5 bases; unmatched bases: 7. Germline V gene lookup returns CDR1 SEHNR and CDR2 FQNEAQ (reference sequence). The CDR3 consists of 13 residues. The DNA of the CDR3 is TGTGCCAGCAACTCGCAGGGGGGTACTGAAGCTTTCTTT. Its translation is CASNSQGGTEAFF.

The rearrangement joins TRBV7-2 to TRBJ2-7; 7 bases map to TRBD2. V gave up 3 bases and J gave up 3 bases; unmatched junction bases: 8. Germline lookup yields CDR1 SGHTA and CDR2 FQGNSA. The CDR3 has 15 residues. For the CDR3, the DNA is TGTGCCAGCAGCTTGGGAGGGAGTATGAGCTACGAGCAGTACTTC. Translation: CASSLGGSMSYEQYF.